One sample yielded the 25 T cell receptor beta chains listed below, sequenced in a study of a mutant IDH1 vaccine in newly diagnosed glioma listed by TCRdb under 2021. Libraries were constructed by the immunoSEQ multiplex PCR assay. TCRdb stores this immuneACCESS table with in-frame sequences only. Part of the clones is absent; in the studies checked, under half of the shortfall reflects unresolved V genes, and no reason is known for the rest. This sample gives about 88,000 clones in total; approximately 80% of them show up just once. The top ten hold 5% to 5.5% of the sample. The time point label, as the study defines it: baseline, week 1 (first vaccination visit). The treatment or condition label of this sample denotes: pre-vaccination baseline after standard-of-care therapy. The input for sequencing was PBMCs, taken from a glioma patient treated with radiotherapy, temozolomide or both. These receptor sequences come from a man aged 40-49 years with glioma. Some clones in this sample may be carry-over from other donors' samples.

Regarding this clone: Other DNA variants within this sample encode the same CDR3. This sequence joins TRBV7-2 and TRBJ2-7; the D is unclear. The CDR3 contains 13 residues. V lost 1 base, J lost 1 base, and 5 bases lay in between. The germline gives CDR1 SGHTA, CDR2 FQGNSA. The CDR3 nucleotides are TGTGCCAGCAGCTTAGGAGTGTCCTACGAGCAGTACTTC. Translation gives CASSLGVSYEQYF.

V gene TRBV29-1 combines with J gene TRBJ1-2; D is unclear. This CDR3 is 13 amino acids long. Germline V CDR1 and CDR2: SQVTM, ANQGSEA. V shed 6 bases and J shed 2 bases, with 13 bases lying between them. This CDR3 is CSVGVALNYGYTF. The CDR3 region has the DNA TGCAGCGTCGGCGTGGCCTTGAACTATGGCTACACCTTC.

This chain uses TRBV9 with TRBJ2-1; 9 bases agree with TRBD1. This CDR3 spans 14 amino acids. CDR1 SGDLS and CDR2 YYNGEE come from the germline V gene. Unmatched junction bases numbered 4, after V lost 2 bases and J lost 7 bases. The CDR3 nucleotides read TGTGCCAGCAGCGTTTTACAGGGGGCTAATGAGCAGTTCTTC. Translation gives CASSVLQGANEQFF.

This sequence joins TRBV6-1 and TRBJ1-2; D unresolved. This CDR3 spans 13 amino acids. Germline CDR1 and CDR2: MNHNS and SASEGT. V lost 6 bases, J lost 3 bases, and 11 bases lay in between. The CDR3 DNA is TGTGCCAGCAGCGCATTGACATACTATGGCTACACCTTC. It encodes CASSALTYYGYTF.

The chain links TRBV5-1 to TRBJ1-1; the match to TRBD1 covers 7 bases. CDR3 size: 15 residues. V shed 3 bases and J 6 bases; nucleotides not matched to a gene: 11. Per germline, CDR1 SGHRS and CDR2 YFSETQ. The CDR3 sequence is CASSSHRGGKAEAFF. As DNA, the CDR3 is TGCGCCAGCAGCTCACACAGGGGAGGGAAAGCTGAAGCTTTCTTT.

This clone was observed a single time. The rearrangement links TRBV4-2 to TRBJ1-2, with TRBD1 as a possible D gene (6 bases). From germline, CDR1 is LGHNA and CDR2 YNFKEQ. The CDR3 spans 15 residues. The V end lost 0 bases, the J end lost 4 bases, and 12 bases lay between the germline ends. This CDR3 reads CASSQEIQGIYGYTF. The CDR3 nucleotides read TGTGCCAGCAGCCAAGAGATACAGGGTATCTATGGCTACACCTTC.

J is TRBJ1-1 and V is TRBV5-1; 8 bases line up with TRBD1. This CDR3 is built from 13 residues. CDR1 and CDR2 from the germline V gene are SGHRS and YFSETQ. V trimming: 4 bases; J trimming: 4 bases; junction bases outside the gene matches: 3. CDR3 sequence: CASSRQGSTEAFF. CDR3 DNA sequence: TGCGCCAGCAGCCGACAGGGGAGCACTGAAGCTTTCTTT.

This sequence joins TRBV30 and TRBJ1-4; TRBD1 matches at 8 bases. Germline V gives CDR1 GTSNPN, CDR2 SVGIG (reference sequence). The length of the CDR3 is 15 residues. Unmatched junction bases numbered 11, after V lost 3 bases and J lost 8 bases. The CDR3 here is CAWSDGQGGDEKLFF. Here the CDR3 DNA reads TGTGCCTGGAGCGACGGACAGGGAGGAGACGAAAAACTGTTTTTT.

The chain links TRBV4-1 to TRBJ2-3; a possible D gene is TRBD2 (6 bases). The length of the CDR3 is 18 residues. Germline V gene sequence: CDR1 MGHRA, CDR2 YSYEKL. Trimming pared 0 bases from V and 4 bases from J, leaving 20 bases between. The CDR3, as DNA: TGCGCCAGCAGCCAAGATCGGGCTAGCGATCTTAGGGCAGATACGCAGTATTTT. This codes for CASSQDRASDLRADTQYF.

The genes are TRBV6-4 and TRBJ2-4, with no clear D. This CDR3 region has 14 residues. Germline CDR1 MRHNA, CDR2 SNTAGT. Trimming cost V 5 bases and J 1 base, with 9 bases left between them. The CDR3 coding sequence is TGTGCCAGCAGTCCCAAGGATGCCAAAAACATTCAGTACTTC. Its translation is CASSPKDAKNIQYF.

The chain recombines TRBV5-1 with TRBJ2-5; TRBD2 matches 11 bases. Germline CDR1 reads SGHRS; CDR2 reads YFSETQ. V lost 4 bases, J lost 5 bases, and 7 bases stayed unmatched. The CDR3 contains 15 residues. CDR3 DNA sequence: TGCGCCAGCAGCCGTAGCGGGGGGGACGGGGAGACCCAGTACTTC. Translation gives CASSRSGGDGETQYF.

V gene TRBV2 combines with J gene TRBJ2-5, with D possibly TRBD2 on 7 matching bases. Germline V CDR1 and CDR2: SNHLY, FYNNEI. The V end lost 8 bases, the J end lost 2 bases, and 18 bases lay between the germline ends. This CDR3 has 15 residues. The CDR3 region is CASRREGGRQETQYF. The CDR3 DNA reads as TGTGCCAGCCGGAGGGAGGGGGGGAGACAAGAGACCCAGTACTTC.

V is TRBV6-1 and J is TRBJ1-6, with 8 bases lining up with TRBD1. After removal of 10 bases from V and 5 bases from J, the junction contained 4 bases not matched to a gene. Germline V gene sequence: CDR1 MNHNS, CDR2 SASEGT. The CDR3 runs 13 residues. The CDR3 DNA reads TGTGCCATGGGACAGGTTGATAATTCACCCCTCCACTTT. Protein: CAMGQVDNSPLHF.

This chain links TRBV19 with TRBJ2-7, with TRBD1 identical over 9 bases. V shed 6 bases and J 6 bases; nucleotides not matched to a gene: 9. The CDR3 is 14 residues long. The V gene's germline CDR1 is LNHDA and CDR2 SQIVND (reference sequence). CDR3 sequence (DNA): TGTGCCAGTAGCGGACAGGGGATCCCCCTCGAGCAGTACTTC. Amino acids: CASSGQGIPLEQYF. Together with reference TRBV19 and TRBJ2-7, the CDR3 gives the full variable domain: DGGITQSPKYLFRKEGQNVTLSCEQNLNHDAMYWYRQDPGQGLRLIYYSQIVNDFQKGDIAEGYSVSREKKESFPLTVTSAQKNPTAFYLCASSGQGIPLEQYFGPGTRLTVT.

V usage is TRBV6-5 and J usage is TRBJ2-7; D unclear. In germline, CDR1 is MNHEY, CDR2 SVGAGI. The CDR3 has 14 residues. V was clipped by 3 bases and J by 5 bases, with 14 bases between them. The CDR3 nucleotides are TGTGCCAGCAGTTATAACATTCTCGGCCACGAGCAGTACTTC. This sequence encodes CASSYNILGHEQYF.

The CDR3 region is CASSYSRGFDYEQYF. CDR3 nucleotides: TGTGCCAGCAGTTACTCTCGGGGGTTCGACTACGAGCAGTACTTC. The V and J genes are TRBV6-5 and TRBJ2-7, with D maybe TRBD2 (6 bases). Trimming took 0 bases from V and 3 from J, leaving 12 bases between them. Germline CDR1 reads MNHEY; CDR2 reads SVGAGI. This CDR3 has 15 amino acids.

In this sample, this clone turned up a few times. J is TRBJ1-3 and V is TRBV27; D is possibly TRBD1 (6 bases). The CDR3 consists of 15 residues. V was cut by 3 bases and J by 4 bases, with 13 bases left in between. Germline CDR1 is MNHEY and CDR2 is SMNVEV (reference sequence). This CDR3 reads CASSLGAGRGNTIYF. The CDR3, as DNA: TGTGCCAGCAGTTTGGGGGCGGGACGAGGAAACACCATATATTTT.

CDR3 DNA: TGTGCCAGCAGTCGGGTGGAGTCCTACAATGAGCAGTTCTTC. Translating it yields CASSRVESYNEQFF. The chain couples TRBV5-4 to TRBJ2-1, with D unresolved. With 5 bases removed from V and 1 base from J, the gap between germline ends came to 10 bases. Germline-derived CDR1 and CDR2 are SGHNT and YYREEE (reference sequence). There are 14 residues in the CDR3.

This chain joins TRBV7-8 and TRBJ2-7; 8 bases are shared with TRBD2. Germline V gene sequence: CDR1 SGHVS, CDR2 FQNEAQ. The CDR3 contains 15 residues. V was clipped by 5 bases and J by 2 bases; unmatched bases: 8. For the CDR3, the DNA is TGTGCCAGCAGCCCCCGGCGGGAGGTGACCTACGAGCAGTACTTC. This encodes CASSPRREVTYEQYF.

This chain's CDR3 is CASGVGQATYEQYF. The CDR3 DNA is TGCGCCAGCGGGGTAGGGCAGGCAACCTACGAGCAGTACTTC. The rearrangement uses TRBV5-1 and TRBJ2-7; no reliable D call. The CDR3 sequence is 14 residues long. Per germline, CDR1 SGHRS and CDR2 YFSETQ. The V and J ends lost 7 bases and 2 bases respectively, with 16 bases between them.

This clone was counted a single time. This sequence joins TRBV5-1 and TRBJ2-5; D may correspond to TRBD1 or TRBD2 (7 bases each). V lost 0 bases and J lost 9, with 15 bases in between. The germline gives CDR1 SGHRS, CDR2 YFSETQ. The CDR3 contains 14 residues. The CDR3 spells CASSLGEGAKAQYF. The CDR3 DNA is TGCGCCAGCAGCTTGGGGGAGGGGGCCAAGGCCCAGTACTTC.

The chain has TRBV18 and TRBJ1-3, with unresolved D. The CDR3 totals 15 residues. V lost 3 bases and J 7 bases, leaving 16 bases between the germline ends. Germline CDR1 reads KGHSH; CDR2 reads LQKENI. CDR3: CASSPDGRLANTIYF. For the CDR3, the DNA is TGTGCCAGCTCACCCGACGGACGCCTGGCGAACACCATATATTTT.

The genes are TRBV30 and TRBJ1-3, with a weak D call TRBD1 (5 bases). The CDR3 runs 15 residues. V shed 0 bases and J shed 1 base, with 10 bases lying between them. Germline loops: CDR1 GTSNPN, CDR2 SVGIG (reference sequence). CDR3 sequence (DNA): TGTGCCTGGAGTGTGGGGGTTGGTTCTGGAAACACCATATATTTT. Amino acids: CAWSVGVGSGNTIYF. The complete variable domain, with remaining parts taken from reference TRBV30 and TRBJ1-3, reads SQTIHQWPATLVQPVGSPLSLECTVEGTSNPNLYWYRQAAGRGLQLLFYSVGIGQISSEVPQNLSASRPQDRQFILSSKKLLLSDSGFYLCAWSVGVGSGNTIYFGEGSWLTVV.

The chain couples TRBV4-1 to TRBJ1-5; a possible D gene is TRBD1 (6 bases). Trimming took 0 bases from V and 1 from J, leaving 7 bases between them. In germline, CDR1 is MGHRA, CDR2 YSYEKL. The CDR3 sequence is 15 residues long. In DNA, the CDR3 is TGCGCCAGCAGCCAAGATACAGGGAGCAATCAGCCCCAGCATTTT. It codes for CASSQDTGSNQPQHF.

The V call is TRBV5-1, the J call TRBJ2-7, with D tentatively TRBD1 (6 bases). Trimming took 4 bases from V and 6 from J, leaving 14 bases between them. Germline V gene data show CDR1 as SGHRS and CDR2 as YFSETQ. The CDR3 totals 13 residues. CDR3: CASSPSTGSEQYF. DNA of the CDR3: TGCGCCAGCAGCCCCTCTACAGGGTCCGAGCAGTACTTC.